This T cell receptor beta chain was sequenced for a study of blood T cell repertoires in COVID-19. Study as a whole: Italy, Spain and the United States were the sources of the convalescent and acute COVID-19 samples.

The authors' processing: Nucleated cell counts were estimated from reference gene primer amplification. TCRdb keeps only in-frame clones here, not all; method: immunoSEQ multiplex PCR. V and J calls and clone size are as listed in that table; D and trimming were resolved from the DNA. This sample has some 230,000 clones, with 80% to 90% found just once. Participants were aged about 18 to 89 years from around 24 US areas. CDR3 length: 13 residues. The V gene end was trimmed by 6 bases and the J gene end by 8 bases; junction bases not matched to a gene: 7. Germline V gene data show CDR1 as SQVTM and CDR2 as ANQGSEA.

The TCR comes from a woman under 30 in a cohort exposed to, infected with or recovered from COVID-19 (not recorded which). This chain uses TRBV29-1 with TRBJ1-2; 12 positions agree with TRBD1. What was sequenced was PBMCs or T cells enriched from blood (not recorded which). CDR3: CSVTPGQGAGYTF. The DNA for the CDR3 is TGCAGCGTAACTCCGGGACAGGGGGCGGGCTACACCTTC.